A single sample is the source of the 23 T cell receptor beta chains below, sequenced in a study of cytomegalovirus exposure and HLA in healthy donors. Repertoires were generated with immunoSEQ multiplex PCR, while TCRdb's copy carries only in-frame clones and drops some. The table lists around 94,000 clones, over 85% of them singletons. Sequenced material: PBMCs. Receptor source: a woman between 18 and 29 years old in good health and CMV-seronegative.

The rearrangement links TRBV19 to TRBJ1-4; tentatively, D is TRBD1 (5 bases). V lost 5 bases and J 6 bases, leaving 13 bases between the germline ends. CDR1 LNHDA and CDR2 SQIVND come from the germline V gene (reference sequence). This CDR3 region has 14 residues. In nucleotides, the CDR3 is TGTGCCAGTAGTTCAGGGCTAAACGATGAAAAACTGTTTTTT. It is translated as CASSSGLNDEKLFF.

The chain joins TRBV10-3 to TRBJ1-1, with 11 bases fitting TRBD1. Trimming at V came to 0 bases and at J to 5 bases, leaving 5 bases not matched to a gene. The germline CDR1 and CDR2 sequences are ENHRY and SYGVKD. There are 16 residues in the CDR3. The CDR3 sequence is CAISESGQGATTEAFF. The CDR3 coding sequence is TGTGCCATCAGTGAGTCCGGACAGGGGGCGACGACTGAAGCTTTCTTT.

The chain joins TRBV5-1 to TRBJ1-1; a possible D gene is TRBD1 (5 bases). Per the germline V gene, CDR1 is SGHRS and CDR2 is YFSETQ. The CDR3 totals 14 residues. Trimming removed 3 bases at V and 2 bases at J, with 11 bases between. The CDR3 DNA follows: TGCGCCAGCAGCTACGGGGGTTCTAACACTGAAGCTTTCTTT. Translating gives CASSYGGSNTEAFF.

The rearrangement joins TRBV12-5 to TRBJ1-4, with a weak D call TRBD1 (6 bases). This CDR3 has 15 residues. V was cut by 6 bases and J by 4 bases, with 15 bases left in between. The germline V gene encodes CDR1 LGHNT and CDR2 FRNRAP. The CDR3 here is CASGSQTGLNEKLFF. The CDR3 nucleotides are TGTGCTAGTGGATCGCAGACAGGACTTAATGAAAAACTGTTTTTT. The full variable domain, completed using reference TRBV12-5 and TRBJ1-4, is DARVTQTPRHKVTEMGQEVTMRCQPILGHNTVFWYRQTMMQGLELLAYFRNRAPLDDSGMPKDRFSAEMPDATLATLKIQPSEPRDSAVYFCASGSQTGLNEKLFFGSGTQLSVL.

The chain links TRBV7-2 to TRBJ2-1; 11 bases map to TRBD2. Germline trimming cut 1 base from V and 9 bases from J; bases unmatched to any gene: 5. In germline, CDR1 is SGHTA, CDR2 FQGNSA. The CDR3 spans 15 residues. This CDR3 is CASSLVAGGPFEQFF. CDR3 coding DNA: TGTGCCAGCAGCTTAGTAGCGGGGGGGCCGTTTGAGCAGTTCTTC.

The chain uses TRBV5-3 and TRBJ1-1, with 9 bases aligning to TRBD1. TRBV5-3 is assigned to the ORF class and has an uncertain function. The CDR3 covers 21 residues. With 7 bases clipped from V and 5 bases from J, the junction kept 30 bases outside the gene matches. CDR3 nucleotides: TGTGCCAGACGTAATCAACCGGGACAGGGTTTTGTGGGAAACATTAGGACTGAAGCTTTCTTT. Amino acids: CARRNQPGQGFVGNIRTEAFF.

CDR3 sequence: CASRLGGNTEAFF. Here the CDR3 DNA reads TGTGCCAGCAGACTGGGGGGTAACACTGAAGCTTTCTTT. This rearrangement joins TRBV27 to TRBJ1-1, with D tentatively TRBD1 (5 bases). The V and J ends lost 6 bases and 2 bases respectively, with 10 bases between them. The CDR3 contains 13 residues. CDR1 is MNHEY, CDR2 SMNVEV, per germline (reference sequence).

The chain combines TRBV4-1 with TRBJ1-4, with 12 bases matching TRBD1. V lost 2 bases, J lost 7 bases, and 5 bases stayed unmatched. The CDR3 has 16 residues. From germline, CDR1 is MGHRA and CDR2 YSYEKL. The CDR3 here is CASSQRGQGASEKLFF. In DNA form, the CDR3 reads TGCGCCAGCAGCCAACGGGGACAGGGGGCGTCTGAAAAACTGTTTTTT.

The CDR3 coding sequence is TGCGCCAGCAGCTTCAGGGTGGAAGACACAGATACGCAGTATTTT. The encoded protein is CASSFRVEDTDTQYF. V usage is TRBV5-1 and J usage is TRBJ2-3; TRBD1 might be the D (5 bases). V was pared by 2 bases and J by 2 bases, with 12 bases between. This CDR3 has 15 residues. Germline V gene lookup returns CDR1 SGHRS and CDR2 YFSETQ.

The chain carries TRBV7-9 and TRBJ1-5; 11 nucleotides line up with TRBD1. Germline CDR1 SEHNR, CDR2 FQNEAQ (reference sequence). The CDR3 has 16 amino acids. V lost 5 bases and J lost 3; bases outside the gene matches: 6. The CDR3 spells CASSLGQGADNQPQHF. The CDR3 DNA follows: TGTGCCAGCAGCCTCGGACAGGGGGCGGACAATCAGCCCCAGCATTTT.

The J gene is TRBJ2-2, the V gene TRBV6-6; unclear D gene. CDR1 is MNHNY and CDR2 is SVGAGI in the germline V gene (reference sequence). V was cut by 5 bases and J by 7 bases, with 11 bases left in between. The CDR3 is made up of 13 amino acids. Here the CDR3 DNA reads TGTGCCAGCAGTATTCTACCGGGCGGGGAGCTGTTTTTT. Its protein product is CASSILPGGELFF.

In nucleotides, the CDR3 is TGTGCCAGCAGCCGCGGACAGGGGATATTTGGGGAGCAGTACTTC. This gives the protein CASSRGQGIFGEQYF. The chain links TRBV7-2 to TRBJ2-7; 9 nucleotides agree with TRBD1. Germline V gene sequence: CDR1 SGHTA, CDR2 FQGNSA. CDR3 size: 15 residues. The junction had 12 bases not matched to a gene; V was cut back by 5 bases and J by 7 bases.

J is TRBJ2-1 and V is TRBV12-5; 10 bases are a match to TRBD2. Germline values: CDR1 LGHNT, CDR2 FRNRAP. CDR3 size: 17 residues. With V trimmed by 2 bases and J by 2 bases, 6 bases remained unmatched. The CDR3 DNA is TGTGCTAGTGGTTTGTTACTAGCGGGGATGCCCTACAATGAGCAGTTCTTC. Translating it yields CASGLLLAGMPYNEQFF.

The chain uses TRBV7-6 and TRBJ2-1; perhaps TRBD2 as D (5 bases). This CDR3 is 18 amino acids long. Per the germline V gene, CDR1 is SGHVS and CDR2 is FNYEAQ. The germline V and J ends were trimmed by 1 base and 1 base, with 17 bases remaining between them. The CDR3 here is CASSLEWSGTFSYNEQFF. The CDR3 coding sequence is TGTGCCAGCAGCTTAGAGTGGAGCGGTACCTTTTCCTACAATGAGCAGTTCTTC. The whole variable domain, remainder taken from reference TRBV7-6 and TRBJ2-1, is GAGVSQSPRYKVTKRGQDVALRCDPISGHVSLYWYRQALGQGPEFLTYFNYEAQQDKSGLPNDRFSAERPEGSISTLTIQRTEQRDSAMYRCASSLEWSGTFSYNEQFFGPGTRLTVL.

Notes on this clone: At one end the junction does not follow the germline gene, possibly because of a read error. V and J are TRBV10-3 and TRBJ2-7, with 8 positions matching TRBD1. Germline V lookup: CDR1 ENHRY, CDR2 SYGVKD. This CDR3 comprises 14 residues. CDR3 coding DNA: TGTGCCGTCAGGACCGGGACAGGAGACTACGAGCAGTACTTC. The encoded protein is CAVRTGTGDYEQYF.

This CDR3 is CASSLTVNTGELFF. The CDR3 DNA is TGTGCCAGCAGCTTGACAGTGAACACCGGGGAGCTGTTTTTT. V usage is TRBV7-2 and J usage is TRBJ2-2; D might be TRBD1 (5 bases). The CDR3 has 14 amino acids. V was cut by 3 bases and J by 1 base, with 6 bases left in between. The germline V gene has CDR1 SGHTA and CDR2 FQGNSA.

J is TRBJ1-1 and V is TRBV7-2; 7 bases align to TRBD1. J lost 5 bases, V lost 5 bases, and 11 bases had no gene match. Germline values: CDR1 SGHTA, CDR2 FQGNSA. This CDR3 is 15 amino acids long. CDR3 DNA sequence: TGTGCCAGCAGCCCATTATACAGGGGAAATACTGAAGCTTTCTTT. It encodes CASSPLYRGNTEAFF.

J is TRBJ2-2 and V is TRBV6-1; the match to TRBD1 covers 8 bases. The CDR3 sequence is 17 residues long. V shed 2 bases, J shed 1 base, and the junction held 6 bases outside the gene matches. Germline V gives CDR1 MNHNS, CDR2 SASEGT. CDR3 DNA sequence: TGTGCCAGCAGTGAATGGCAGACAGGGGTGAACACCGGGGAGCTGTTTTTT. It translates to CASSEWQTGVNTGELFF.

The chain uses TRBV10-1 and TRBJ2-1; D is ambiguous. This CDR3 is 13 amino acids long. Trimming cost V 10 bases and J 4 bases, with 14 bases left between them. Per germline, CDR1 WNHNN and CDR2 SYGVQD (reference sequence). The CDR3 bases are TGCGCCACCTCGGTGGGCAGTTACAATGAGCAGTTCTTC. Translating it yields CATSVGSYNEQFF.

This chain links TRBV4-1 with TRBJ2-5, with 7 bases fitting TRBD1. V trimming: 0 bases; J trimming: 2 bases; junction bases outside the gene matches: 6. The CDR3 contains 16 residues. CDR1 and CDR2 from the germline V gene are MGHRA and YSYEKL. CDR3 nucleotide sequence: TGCGCCAGCAGCCAAGAAGACAGGGTTGTGCAAGAGACCCAGTACTTC. Its protein product is CASSQEDRVVQETQYF.

This clone was seen once. V and J are TRBV9 and TRBJ2-3; TRBD2 agrees at 12 bases. The ends lost 5 bases at V and 5 bases at J; junction bases unmatched: 15. Germline V lookup: CDR1 SGDLS, CDR2 YYNGEE. The CDR3 runs to 18 residues. The CDR3 loop reads CASSSGLAGPARGDTQYF. The DNA for the CDR3 is TGTGCCAGCAGTTCAGGACTAGCGGGGCCCGCGAGAGGAGATACGCAGTATTTT.

This clone was found once. CDR3 region: CASRGTGGGEYGYTF. The CDR3 DNA reads as TGTGCCAGCCGTGGAACAGGAGGGGGCGAGTATGGCTACACCTTC. The chain links TRBV18 to TRBJ1-2, with 7 bases fitting TRBD1. The germline V gene encodes CDR1 KGHSH and CDR2 LQKENI. The CDR3 is 15 residues long. Germline trimming cut 8 bases from V and 5 bases from J; bases unmatched to any gene: 14.

The rearrangement uses TRBV6-1 and TRBJ1-4, with TRBD1 as a possible D gene (5 bases). Germline CDR1 MNHNS, CDR2 SASEGT. With 3 bases removed from V and 4 bases from J, the gap between germline ends came to 15 bases. This CDR3 is 16 amino acids long. The CDR3 loop reads CASSDRVYVNNEKLFF. The CDR3, as DNA: TGTGCCAGCAGTGACAGGGTTTATGTGAATAATGAAAAACTGTTTTTT.